This T cell receptor (beta chain) was obtained from a study of radiotherapy plus CTLA-4 blockade in lung cancer. Points from the study as a whole: Expansion in blood of tumor-derived TCR clones was seen after radiotherapy plus ipilimumab. Alongside interferon-beta, early blood T cell clone dynamics were reportedly the best predictor of response.

The assay was immunoSEQ multiplex PCR, and TCRdb's table has in-frame clones only and misses some. The sample lists 75,000 to 80,000 clones, around 84% occurring once. V was trimmed by 4 bases and J by 0 bases, leaving 11 bases between them. This CDR3 has 15 residues. In germline, CDR1 is SGDLS, CDR2 YYNGEE. Concerning this clone itself: Antigen specificity is unknown.

This material consisted of peripheral blood, taken from a patient treated with radiotherapy plus ipilimumab. This receptor was identified in a human donor with non-small cell lung cancer who had stable disease on radiotherapy plus ipilimumab. This chain joins TRBV9 and TRBJ1-3; perhaps TRBD1 as D (6 bases). CDR3 protein: CASSPRQASGNTIYF. The CDR3 DNA reads TGTGCCAGCAGCCCCCGACAGGCCTCTGGAAACACCATATATTTT.